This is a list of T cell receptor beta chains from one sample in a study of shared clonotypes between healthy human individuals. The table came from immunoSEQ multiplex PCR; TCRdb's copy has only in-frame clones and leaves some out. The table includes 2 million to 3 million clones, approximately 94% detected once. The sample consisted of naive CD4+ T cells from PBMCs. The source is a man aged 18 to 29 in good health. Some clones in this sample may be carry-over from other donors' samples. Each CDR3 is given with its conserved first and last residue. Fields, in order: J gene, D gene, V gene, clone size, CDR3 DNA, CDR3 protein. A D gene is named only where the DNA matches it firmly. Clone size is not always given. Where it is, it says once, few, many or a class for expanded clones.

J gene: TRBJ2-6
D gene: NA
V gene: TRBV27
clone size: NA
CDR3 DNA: TGTGCCAGCAGTTTATTGGGCCGGTCCTCTGGGGCCAACGTCCTGACTTTC
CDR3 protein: CASSLLGRSSGANVLTF

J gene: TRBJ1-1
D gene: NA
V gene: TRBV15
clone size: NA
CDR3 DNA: TGTGCCACCAGCAGAGTACTCGGGGACGCTGAAGCTTTCTTT
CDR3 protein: CATSRVLGDAEAFF

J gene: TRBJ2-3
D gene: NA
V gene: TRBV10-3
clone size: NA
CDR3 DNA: TGTGCCATCAGTGAGTTCGATAGTAGCCCCGACGTCAATACGCAGTATTTT
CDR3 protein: CAISEFDSSPDVNTQYF

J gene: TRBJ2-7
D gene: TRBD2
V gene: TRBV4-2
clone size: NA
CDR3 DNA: TGTGCCAGCAGCCAAGGTTGGGGACTAGCGAGTTCCTACGAGCAGTACTTC
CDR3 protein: CASSQGWGLASSYEQYF

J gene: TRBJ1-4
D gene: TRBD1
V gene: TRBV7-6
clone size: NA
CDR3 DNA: TGTGCCAGCAGCTTAGCCCCGTCAGGGGGACAACTGTTTTTT
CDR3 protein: CASSLAPSGGQLFF

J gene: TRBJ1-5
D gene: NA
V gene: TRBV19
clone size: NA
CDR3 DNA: TGTGCCAGTAGTCGGGACGGCATTACAACGAATAGCAATCAGCCCCAGCATTTT
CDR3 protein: CASSRDGITTNSNQPQHF

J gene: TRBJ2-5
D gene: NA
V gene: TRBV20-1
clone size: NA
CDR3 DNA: TGCAGTGCAACCGGTCGGGAGACCCAGTACTTC
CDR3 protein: CSATGRETQYF

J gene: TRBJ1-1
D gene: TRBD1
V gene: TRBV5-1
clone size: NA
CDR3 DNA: TGCGCCAGCAGCTTGGAAGGAGGGGGCAACACTGAAGCTTTCTTT
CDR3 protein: CASSLEGGGNTEAFF

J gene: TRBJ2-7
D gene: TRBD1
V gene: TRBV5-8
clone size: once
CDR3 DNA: TGTGCCAGCAGCCCCGGACAGGGATTATACGAGCAGTACTTC
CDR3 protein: CASSPGQGLYEQYF

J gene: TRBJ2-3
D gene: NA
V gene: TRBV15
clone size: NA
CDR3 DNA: TGTGCCACCAGCAAGGGGCTCAGCACAGATACGCAGTATTTT
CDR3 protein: CATSKGLSTDTQYF

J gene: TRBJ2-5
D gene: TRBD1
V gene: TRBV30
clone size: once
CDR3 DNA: TGTGCCTGGAGTGGGAGTCCGGGACAGAAAGAGACCCAGTACTTC
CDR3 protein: CAWSGSPGQKETQYF

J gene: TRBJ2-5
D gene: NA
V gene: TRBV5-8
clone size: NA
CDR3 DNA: TGTGCCAGCAGCTTGGAACAGCAAAGGGAGACCCAGTACTTC
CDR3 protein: CASSLEQQRETQYF

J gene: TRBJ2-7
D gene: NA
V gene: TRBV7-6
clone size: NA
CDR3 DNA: TGTGCCAGCAGCTTAGTACCGGATAGCTCCTACGAGCAGTACTTC
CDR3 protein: CASSLVPDSSYEQYF

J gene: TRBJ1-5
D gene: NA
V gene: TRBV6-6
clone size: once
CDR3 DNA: TGTGCCAGCAGTTACCCTGGGGATACGCAGCCCCAGCATTTT
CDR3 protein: CASSYPGDTQPQHF

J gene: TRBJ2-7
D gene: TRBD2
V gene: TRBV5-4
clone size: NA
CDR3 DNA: TGTGCCAGCAGACTCGGGACTAGCGACGAGCAGTACTTC
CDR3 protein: CASRLGTSDEQYF

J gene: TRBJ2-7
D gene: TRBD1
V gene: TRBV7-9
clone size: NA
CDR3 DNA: TGTGCCAGCAGCTCACGCGGACAGGGAGACTACGAGCAGTACTTC
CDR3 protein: CASSSRGQGDYEQYF

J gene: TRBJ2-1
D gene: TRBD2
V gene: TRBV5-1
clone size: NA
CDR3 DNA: TGCGCCAGCAGCCCCTACAGCGGGAGTGTCGATGAGCAGTTCTTC
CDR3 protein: CASSPYSGSVDEQFF

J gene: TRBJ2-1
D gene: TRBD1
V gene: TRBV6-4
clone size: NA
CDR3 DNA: TGTGCCAGCAGCCAAGGGGGCCGGACGGTGTACAATGAGCAGTTCTTC
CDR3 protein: CASSQGGRTVYNEQFF

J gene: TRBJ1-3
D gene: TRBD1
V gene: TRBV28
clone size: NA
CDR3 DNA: TGTGCCAGCAAGCGTGAGGGGGCCTCTGGAAACACCATATATTTT
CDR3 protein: CASKREGASGNTIYF

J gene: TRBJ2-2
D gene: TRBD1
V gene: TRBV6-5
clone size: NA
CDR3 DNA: TGTGCCAGCAGTAAACTGACAGGGTATGCCGGGGAGCTGTTTTTT
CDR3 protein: CASSKLTGYAGELFF

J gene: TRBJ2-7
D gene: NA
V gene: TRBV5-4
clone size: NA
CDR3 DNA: TGTGCCAGCAGCTTGGCCAACTTGCCCTACGAGCAGTACTTC
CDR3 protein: CASSLANLPYEQYF

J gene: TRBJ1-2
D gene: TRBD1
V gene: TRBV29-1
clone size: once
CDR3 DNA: TGCAGCGCCCGGACAGGGGCCGACTATGGCTACACCTTC
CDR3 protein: CSARTGADYGYTF

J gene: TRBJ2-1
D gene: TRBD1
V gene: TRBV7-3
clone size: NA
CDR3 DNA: TGTGCCAGCAGATTGACAGGGAGCTCCTACAATGAGCAGTTCTTC
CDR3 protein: CASRLTGSSYNEQFF

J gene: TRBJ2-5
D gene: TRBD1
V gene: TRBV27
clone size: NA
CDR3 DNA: TGTGCCAGCATTGGATTGGGACAGCCACAAGAGACCCAGTACTTC
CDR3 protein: CASIGLGQPQETQYF

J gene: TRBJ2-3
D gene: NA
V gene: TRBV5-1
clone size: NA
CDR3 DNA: TGCGCCAGCAGCTTAGGGGATACGCAGTATTTT
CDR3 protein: CASSLGDTQYF

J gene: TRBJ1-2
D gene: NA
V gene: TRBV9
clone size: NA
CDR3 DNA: TGTGCCAGCAGCGTAAGAGGGGAATCGGGGGCGTCCGGCTACACCTTC
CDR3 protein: CASSVRGESGASGYTF

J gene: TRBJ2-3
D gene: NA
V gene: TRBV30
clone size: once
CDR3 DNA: TGTGCCTGGAGGCCTTGGGGACAAGATACGCAGTATTTT
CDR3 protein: CAWRPWGQDTQYF

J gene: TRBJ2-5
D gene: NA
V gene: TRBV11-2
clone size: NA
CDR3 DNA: TGTGCCAGCAGCTTGCCTTTAGAGACCCAGTACTTC
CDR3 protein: CASSLPLETQYF

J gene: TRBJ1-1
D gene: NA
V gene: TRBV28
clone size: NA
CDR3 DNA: TGTGCCAGCAGGGGGGAGCTCAGGGGCACTGAAGCTTTCTTT
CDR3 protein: CASRGELRGTEAFF

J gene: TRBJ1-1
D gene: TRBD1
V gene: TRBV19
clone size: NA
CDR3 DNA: TGTGCCAGTAGGGACAGGGGCACTGAAGCTTTCTTT
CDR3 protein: CASRDRGTEAFF

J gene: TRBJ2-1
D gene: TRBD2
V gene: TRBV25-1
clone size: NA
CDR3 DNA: TGTGCCAGCACCGCCGGGACTAGAGCGGGTCATGAGCAGTTCTTC
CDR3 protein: CASTAGTRAGHEQFF

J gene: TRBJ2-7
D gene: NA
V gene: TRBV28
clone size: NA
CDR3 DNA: TGTGCCAGCAGTTTAACTAGCACGGGGACCTACGAGCAGTACTTC
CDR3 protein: CASSLTSTGTYEQYF

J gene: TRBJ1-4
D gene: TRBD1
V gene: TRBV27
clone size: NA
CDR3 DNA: TGTGCCAGCAGTTTATTCACGCGACAGGGGATGGATGAAAAACTGTTTTTT
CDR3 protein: CASSLFTRQGMDEKLFF

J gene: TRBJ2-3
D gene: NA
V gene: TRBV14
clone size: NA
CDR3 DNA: TGTGCCAGCAGCCTAAGTAATAGCGAGAAGCAGTATTTT
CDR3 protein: CASSLSNSEKQYF

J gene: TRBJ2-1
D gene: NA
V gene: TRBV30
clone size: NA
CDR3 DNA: TGTGCCGTACAGTGGGGGGTGGGTGAGCAGTTCTTC
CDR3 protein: CAVQWGVGEQFF

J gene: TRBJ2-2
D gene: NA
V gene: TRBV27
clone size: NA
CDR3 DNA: TGTGCCAGCAGTTTATGGGCAGAAAGTTTTTTGAACACCGGGGAGCTGTTTTTT
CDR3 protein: CASSLWAESFLNTGELFF

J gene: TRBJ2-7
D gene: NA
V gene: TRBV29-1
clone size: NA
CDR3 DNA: TGCAGCTCAGACTCCGGGGCCCAGAAGGACTACGAGCAGTACTTC
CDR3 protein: CSSDSGAQKDYEQYF

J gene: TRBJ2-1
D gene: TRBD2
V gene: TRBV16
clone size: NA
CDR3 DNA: TGTGCCAGCAGCGACCGGACTAGCGGTAGCTCCTACAATGAGCAGTTCTTC
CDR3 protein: CASSDRTSGSSYNEQFF

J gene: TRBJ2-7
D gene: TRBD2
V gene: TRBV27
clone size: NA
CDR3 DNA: TGTGCCAGCAGTTCATGGACTAGCGGGAGTTACGAGCAGTACTTC
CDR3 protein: CASSSWTSGSYEQYF

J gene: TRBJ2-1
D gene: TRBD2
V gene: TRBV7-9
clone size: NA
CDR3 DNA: TGTGCCAGCAGCTCGAGGGTTTCCGGCGGGAGCCATGAGCAGTTCTTC
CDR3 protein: CASSSRVSGGSHEQFF

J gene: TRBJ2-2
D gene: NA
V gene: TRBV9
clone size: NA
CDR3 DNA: TGTGCCAGCAGTCCGGACCCTAACACCGGGGAGCTGTTTTTT
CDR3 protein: CASSPDPNTGELFF